The clone carrying this T cell receptor (beta chain) was observed a few times. This record comes from a study of blood T cell repertoires in COVID-19. On the study more broadly: Specimens from acute and convalescent COVID-19 originated in the United States, Italy and Spain. Sample material is recorded as cDNA or gDNA derived from T cells, B-cell-depleted T cells, or PBMCs.

As processed by the authors: Using reference gene primer amplification, nucleated cell counts were estimated. The data were produced by immunoSEQ multiplex PCR, yet TCRdb's version contains in-frame clones alone and is incomplete. V, J and clone size are taken as reported in that table, and D and trimming were inferred from the DNA itself. This table holds about 130,000 clones, 70% to 85% found once. The sample was peripheral blood. The source of this sequence is a man in his 60s who had recovered from COVID-19.

CDR3 loop: CASSLLGGDTQYF. Written as DNA, the CDR3 is TGTGCCAGCAGTTTGCTAGGGGGAGATACGCAGTATTTT. The rearrangement links TRBV28 to TRBJ2-3; tentatively, D is TRBD1 (6 bases). CDR1 is MDHEN, CDR2 SYDVKM, per germline. The V end lost 3 bases, the J end lost 5 bases, and 9 bases lay between the germline ends. The CDR3 is 13 residues long.